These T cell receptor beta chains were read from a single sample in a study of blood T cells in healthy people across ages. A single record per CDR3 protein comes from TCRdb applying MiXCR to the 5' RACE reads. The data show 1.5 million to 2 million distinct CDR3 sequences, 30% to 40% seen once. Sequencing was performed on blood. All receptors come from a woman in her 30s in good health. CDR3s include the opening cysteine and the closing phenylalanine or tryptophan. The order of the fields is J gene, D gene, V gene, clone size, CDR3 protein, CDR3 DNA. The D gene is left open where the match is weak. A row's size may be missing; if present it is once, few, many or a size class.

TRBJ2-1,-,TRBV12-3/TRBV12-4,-,CASSRRGTSYNEQFF,TGTGCCAGCAGCAGGAGGGGGACGTCCTACAATGAGCAGTTCTTC
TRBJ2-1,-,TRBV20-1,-,CSASERGSYNEQFF,TGCAGTGCTAGCGAGAGGGGATCCTACAATGAGCAGTTCTTC
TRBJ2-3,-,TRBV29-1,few,CSVEVGGAPTDTQYF,TGCAGCGTTGAAGTAGGAGGGGCCCCCACAGATACGCAGTATTTT
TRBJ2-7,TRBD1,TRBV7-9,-,CAGSQGGQGADEQYF,TGTGCCGGCAGCCAGGGGGGACAGGGGGCCGACGAGCAGTACTTC
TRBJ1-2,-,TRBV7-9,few,CASRQRSAASNYGYTF,TGTGCCAGCAGACAAAGATCGGCAGCTTCTAACTATGGCTACACCTTC
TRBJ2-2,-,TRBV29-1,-,CSASTGLSNGELFF,TGCAGCGCCTCAACCGGGCTTTCGAATGGGGAGCTGTTTTTT
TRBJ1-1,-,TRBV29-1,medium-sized,CSVEGTARLTEAFF,TGCAGCGTTGAAGGGACGGCAAGACTCACTGAAGCTTTCTTT
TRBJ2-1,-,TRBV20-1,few,CSIAGGERSNEQFF,TGCAGTATAGCAGGGGGGGAGCGGTCAAATGAGCAGTTCTTC
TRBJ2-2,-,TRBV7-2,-,CASSLGAFIAWDTGELFF,TGTGCCAGCAGCTTAGGTGCCTTTATAGCTTGGGACACCGGGGAGCTGTTTTTT
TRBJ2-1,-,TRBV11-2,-,CASSLRELHNEQFF,TGTGCCAGCAGCTTGAGGGAGCTTCACAATGAGCAGTTCTTC
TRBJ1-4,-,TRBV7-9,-,CASSSQGGEGEKLFF,TGTGCCAGCAGCTCCCAGGGAGGTGAAGGAGAAAAACTGTTTTTT
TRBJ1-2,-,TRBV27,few,CASSLFWQGNYGYTF,TGTGCCAGCAGTTTATTTTGGCAGGGGAACTATGGCTACACCTTC
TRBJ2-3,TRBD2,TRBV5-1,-,CASSLGGPPAGADTQYF,TGCGCCAGCAGCTTGGGGGGACCCCCAGCGGGAGCAGATACGCAGTATTTT
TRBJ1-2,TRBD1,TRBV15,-,CATSRDRGQGLGYTF,TGTGCCACCAGCAGAGATCGGGGACAGGGGTTAGGCTACACCTTC
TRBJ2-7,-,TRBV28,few,CASSPTGGTVDYEQYF,TGTGCCAGCAGTCCGACCGGCGGGACAGTAGACTACGAGCAGTACTTC
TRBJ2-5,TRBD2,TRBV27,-,CASSPYGLDGGGETQYF,TGTGCCAGCAGTCCTTATGGACTAGATGGTGGAGGTGAGACCCAGTACTTC
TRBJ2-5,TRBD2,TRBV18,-,CASSRLAGGMGETQYF,TGTGCCAGCTCCCGACTAGCGGGAGGGATGGGAGAGACCCAGTACTTC
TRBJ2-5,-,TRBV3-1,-,CASSQEGHMGQETQYF,TGTGCCAGCAGCCAAGAAGGGCATATGGGTCAAGAGACCCAGTACTTC
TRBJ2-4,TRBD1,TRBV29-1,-,CSALTGTGKNIQYF,TGCAGCGCCCTGACAGGGACGGGCAAAAACATTCAGTACTTC
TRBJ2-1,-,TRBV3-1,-,CASSQDPRAPPYNEQFF,TGTGCCAGCAGCCAAGATCCAAGGGCACCTCCCTACAATGAGCAGTTCTTC
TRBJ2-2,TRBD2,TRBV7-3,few,CASSPGTILGELFF,TGTGCCAGCAGCCCCGGGACTATACTTGGGGAGCTGTTTTTT
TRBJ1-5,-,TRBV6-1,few,CASSGIDRGNQPQHF,TGTGCCAGCAGTGGAATCGACAGAGGCAATCAGCCCCAGCATTTT
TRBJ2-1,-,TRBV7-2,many,CASSLAGGLSSYNEQFF,TGTGCCAGCAGCTTAGCGGGTGGTCTGAGCTCCTACAATGAGCAGTTCTTC
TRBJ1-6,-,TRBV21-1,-,CASRDRGKEKVPPLHF,TGTGCCAGCCGGGACAGGGGGAAGGAAAAGGTTCCACCCCTCCACTTT
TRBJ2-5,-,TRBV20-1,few,CSARHRADGTQYF,TGCAGTGCCAGACACCGGGCCGACGGGACCCAGTACTTC
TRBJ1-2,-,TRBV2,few,CASTAGIYGYTF,TGTGCCAGCACGGCCGGGATCTATGGCTACACCTTC
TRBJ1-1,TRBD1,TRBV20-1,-,CSASLDRASEAFF,TGCAGTGCTAGCTTGGACAGGGCGTCCGAAGCTTTCTTT
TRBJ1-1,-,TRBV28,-,CASSPNFGCTEAFF,TGTGCCAGCAGCCCCAATTTTGGGTGCACTGAAGCTTTCTTT
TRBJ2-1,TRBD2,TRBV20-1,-,CSGERGGGYNEQFF,TGCAGTGGCGAGCGGGGCGGGGGATACAATGAGCAGTTCTTC
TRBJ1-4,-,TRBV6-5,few,CASSLQRATNEKLFF,TGTGCCAGCAGCCTGCAACGCGCAACTAATGAAAAACTGTTTTTT
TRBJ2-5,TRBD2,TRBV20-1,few,CSARVAAGGASRETQYF,TGCAGTGCTAGGGTTGCTGCCGGGGGGGCGTCTCGGGAGACCCAGTACTTC
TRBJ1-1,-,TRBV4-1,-,CASSQNPSLNTEAFF,TGCGCCAGCAGCCAGAATCCATCACTGAACACTGAAGCTTTCTTT
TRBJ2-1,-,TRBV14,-,CASSQVSGLGRQGQFF,TGTGCCAGCAGCCAAGTTTCGGGCCTAGGACGTCAAGGGCAGTTCTTC